The sequence of this TCR beta chain was determined in a study of spatial heterogeneity in lung cancer. The CDR3 extends over 16 amino acids. Germline values: CDR1 MNHEY, CDR2 SVGAGI. After removal of 6 bases from V and 2 bases from J, the junction contained 4 bases not matched to a gene. Time point indicated: sample taken at primary tumor resection. Samples were obtained from some 70 donors, all untreated early-stage non-small cell lung cancer patients. From tumor, nontumor lung or frozen PBMC, whole RNA was taken unsorted for sequencing. TCRdb analysed the 5' RACE reads with MiXCR anew, one entry per CDR3 protein. This sample has 35,000 to 55,000 distinct CDR3 sequences, with nearly 7% found just once.

The chain has TRBV6-5 and TRBJ2-3; 14 positions match TRBD2. This TCR derives from a female donor with early-stage non-small cell lung cancer. Sequencing used PBMCs, obtained at surgery. The CDR3 region is CASSGTSGGATDTQYF. CDR3 DNA: TGTGCCAGCAGCGGGACTAGCGGGGGCGCCACAGATACGCAGTATTTT.